Listed here are 32 T cell receptor beta chains from one sample, sequenced in a study of PD-L1 blockade in urothelial cancer. Profiled with immunoSEQ multiplex PCR; TCRdb holds only in-frame clones, not every one. The sample includes about 38,000 clones, over 75% of them seen just once. Material: PBMCs, obtained around atezolizumab (anti-PD-L1) treatment. All receptors derive from a man aged 65-85 years with urothelial cancer.

This clone was detected once. This chain connects TRBV5-4 to TRBJ1-5, with a tentative D call TRBD1 (5 bases). The CDR3 runs to 12 residues. Per germline, CDR1 SGHNT and CDR2 YYREEE (reference sequence). Trimming took off 0 bases at V and 7 bases at J, with 5 bases between the two ends. The CDR3 here is CASSLAGQPQHF. As DNA, the CDR3 is TGTGCCAGCAGCTTGGCAGGGCAGCCCCAGCATTTT.

The V gene is TRBV7-9, the J gene TRBJ2-3, with D hard to call. The V gene lost 1 base and the J gene lost 6 bases, with 5 bases spanning the gap. Germline loops: CDR1 SEHNR, CDR2 FQNEAQ (reference sequence). This CDR3 has 12 amino acids. The CDR3, as DNA: TGTGCCAGCAGCTTAGTGAGTGATACGCAGTATTTT. Its protein is CASSLVSDTQYF.

V gene TRBV10-2 combines with J gene TRBJ2-3; TRBD2 matches at 12 bases. After removal of 6 bases from V and 3 bases from J, the junction contained 7 bases not matched to a gene. Germline values: CDR1 WSHSY, CDR2 SAAADI. This CDR3 is 16 amino acids long. The CDR3 DNA reads TGCGCCAGCAGGTTGACTAGCGGGAGTGGAACAGATACGCAGTATTTT. Translating gives CASRLTSGSGTDTQYF.

This chain connects TRBV9 to TRBJ2-7, with D possibly being TRBD1 (5 bases). Deletions cut 0 bases from V and 3 bases from J, with 13 bases between. The CDR3 spans 15 residues. Germline CDR1 is SGDLS and CDR2 is YYNGEE. CDR3 region: CASSVAPTENYEQYF. In nucleotides, the CDR3 is TGTGCCAGCAGCGTAGCCCCGACAGAAAACTACGAGCAGTACTTC.

The V and J genes are TRBV28 and TRBJ1-2, with D uncertain. Germline-derived CDR1 and CDR2 are MDHEN and SYDVKM. The ends were cut back, 2 bases at V and 2 bases at J, with 9 bases in the middle. This CDR3 is 14 amino acids long. CDR3 region: CASSLLYENYGYTF. The CDR3 bases are TGTGCCAGCAGTTTACTATACGAAAACTATGGCTACACCTTC.

This chain uses TRBV6-5 with TRBJ1-1, with 8 bases aligning to TRBD1. The junction had 7 bases not matched to a gene; V was cut back by 6 bases and J by 1 base. In germline, CDR1 is MNHEY, CDR2 SVGAGI. The CDR3 has 15 residues. The CDR3 reads CASSSPGQANTEAFF. CDR3 sequence (DNA): TGTGCCAGCAGCTCGCCGGGACAGGCGAACACTGAAGCTTTCTTT.

CDR3 bases: TGTGCCAGCAGCCTCGTAAGGGGAAAATTAGATACGCAGTATTTT. This codes for CASSLVRGKLDTQYF. The rearrangement uses TRBV28 and TRBJ2-3; the D gene is possibly TRBD1 (5 bases). V lost 6 bases and J lost 5, with 18 bases in between. The CDR3 has 15 residues. Germline lookup yields CDR1 MDHEN and CDR2 SYDVKM.

This clone is a singleton in its sample. The rearrangement uses TRBV10-2 and TRBJ1-4, with D perhaps TRBD1 (5 bases). Germline-derived CDR1 and CDR2 are WSHSY and SAAADI. The CDR3 is 18 residues long. Trimming took 7 bases from V and 8 from J, leaving 29 bases between them. The CDR3 here is CASKSGRGSSGNEEKLFF. In DNA form, the CDR3 reads TGCGCCAGCAAATCGGGGAGGGGTTCCAGCGGAAATGAAGAAAAACTGTTTTTT.

The rearrangement joins TRBV6-1 to TRBJ2-5, with a tentative D call TRBD1 (6 bases). The germline gives CDR1 MNHNS, CDR2 SASEGT. The CDR3 is 12 residues long. The V end lost 10 bases, the J end lost 5 bases, and 14 bases lay between the germline ends. CDR3 sequence (DNA): TGTGCCATTGCAGGGGTCGGGGAGACCCAGTACTTC. Translating it yields CAIAGVGETQYF.

The chain carries TRBV5-1 and TRBJ2-7; 9 bases align to TRBD1. The CDR3 extends over 14 amino acids. The germline CDR1 and CDR2 sequences are SGHRS and YFSETQ. Trimming cost V 3 bases and J 4 bases; bases outside gene matches: 5. Written as DNA, the CDR3 is TGCGCCAGCAGCTCCGGGACAGGGAGATACGAGCAGTACTTC. The encoded protein is CASSSGTGRYEQYF.

V usage is TRBV18 and J usage is TRBJ2-7, with D perhaps matching TRBD1 (5 bases). This CDR3 comprises 12 residues. Trimming cost V 1 base and J 7 bases, with 8 bases left between them. Germline V gene sequence: CDR1 KGHSH, CDR2 LQKENI. The CDR3 sequence: CASSPRQGEQYF. In DNA, the CDR3 is TGTGCCAGCTCACCACGGCAGGGAGAGCAGTACTTC.

The V gene is TRBV18, the J gene TRBJ2-7, with D maybe TRBD1 (5 bases). The germline V gene encodes CDR1 KGHSH and CDR2 LQKENI. Trimming pared 2 bases from V and 4 bases from J, leaving 12 bases between. The CDR3 sequence is 14 residues long. DNA of the CDR3: TGTGCCAGCTCACCATTAGTACAGGCATACGAGCAGTACTTC. Its protein product is CASSPLVQAYEQYF.

This chain links TRBV28 with TRBJ2-7; 7 bases align to TRBD2. The V gene end was trimmed by 6 bases and the J gene end by 5 bases; junction bases not matched to a gene: 13. The CDR3 is made up of 15 amino acids. CDR1 MDHEN and CDR2 SYDVKM come from the germline V gene. CDR3 loop: CASSRIAGTGHEQYF. In DNA, the CDR3 is TGTGCCAGCAGCCGGATAGCGGGTACTGGGCACGAGCAGTACTTC.

V usage is TRBV6-5 and J usage is TRBJ1-1, with TRBD1 matching over 7 bases. V lost 3 bases and J lost 6; bases outside the gene matches: 13. The germline gives CDR1 MNHEY, CDR2 SVGAGI. This CDR3 spans 16 amino acids. CDR3: CASSYLSTGRLAEAFF. DNA for the CDR3: TGTGCCAGCAGTTATCTCTCGACAGGGAGGTTAGCTGAAGCTTTCTTT.

The chain employs TRBV5-1 and TRBJ2-7, with no clear D. Germline V gene data show CDR1 as SGHRS and CDR2 as YFSETQ. Trimming removed 3 bases from V and 1 base from J, with 8 bases in between. CDR3 length: 13 amino acids. The CDR3 loop reads CASSSTGSYEQYF. DNA for the CDR3: TGCGCCAGCAGCTCGACTGGATCCTACGAGCAGTACTTC.

This chain links TRBV15 with TRBJ1-1; D gene ambiguous. Germline V gene lookup returns CDR1 LNHNV and CDR2 YYDKDF (reference sequence). Trimming took off 1 base at V and 0 bases at J, with 18 bases between the two ends. The length of the CDR3 is 18 residues. The CDR3 bases are TGTGCCACCAGCAGAGCAACGTCCTTGAGGAGGATGAACACTGAAGCTTTCTTT. Translation gives CATSRATSLRRMNTEAFF.

The rearrangement joins TRBV10-2 to TRBJ2-3; the D gene is possibly TRBD2 (6 bases). Per the germline V gene, CDR1 is WSHSY and CDR2 is SAAADI. The CDR3 runs to 12 residues. V was shortened by 8 bases and J by 5 bases, with 11 bases between the two germline ends. CDR3 loop: CASGGMGDTQYF. CDR3 in DNA: TGCGCCAGCGGGGGGATGGGAGATACGCAGTATTTT.

V is TRBV7-3 and J is TRBJ1-1; D possibly corresponds to TRBD1 (6 bases). The CDR3 extends over 14 amino acids. The germline CDR1 and CDR2 sequences are SGHTA and FQGTGA. Trimming left V 3 bases short and J 0 bases short, with 8 bases between. Written as DNA, the CDR3 is TGTGCCAGCAGCTTCACAGGGATGAACACTGAAGCTTTCTTT. Residues: CASSFTGMNTEAFF.

CDR3 sequence reads: CASGGGVGTGELFF. In DNA, the CDR3 is TGTGCCAGCGGGGGAGGAGTTGGGACCGGGGAGCTGTTTTTT. The chain couples TRBV2 to TRBJ2-2, with D perhaps matching TRBD2 (6 bases). Germline values: CDR1 SNHLY, CDR2 FYNNEI. This CDR3 has 14 amino acids. The V end lost 8 bases, the J end lost 5 bases, and 15 bases lay between the germline ends.

This clone was seen just once. This chain connects TRBV21-1 to TRBJ2-3; the table's D gene call, TRBD2, was not cross checked with the DNA. TRBV21-1 is a pseudogene locus. There are 15 residues in the CDR3. CDR3 coding DNA: TGTGCCAGCAGCAACTATCGCCCCGGGAGGGCAACGCAGTATTTT. Translating gives CASSNYRPGRATQYF.

This chain uses TRBV2 with TRBJ1-1; weak D call: TRBD1 (6 bases). V lost 6 bases to trimming and J lost 11 bases, with 16 bases between them. The CDR3 sequence is 12 residues long. The germline gives CDR1 SNHLY, CDR2 FYNNEI. The CDR3 region has the DNA TGTGCCAGCAGAGGGGGGGGACCGTGGGCTTTCTTT. Its protein product is CASRGGGPWAFF.

V usage is TRBV6-6 and J usage is TRBJ2-5; TRBD2 matches 9 bases. Trimming removed 6 bases from V and 4 bases from J; junction bases left unmatched: 6. The CDR3 contains 14 residues. Germline CDR1 MNHNY, CDR2 SVGAGI (reference sequence). CDR3 region: CASSVAGAIETQYF. Here the CDR3 DNA reads TGTGCCAGCAGCGTAGCGGGAGCAATAGAGACCCAGTACTTC.

This chain connects TRBV18 to TRBJ1-1; tentative D call: TRBD1 (5 bases). The CDR3 has 14 residues. Germline assignment: CDR1 KGHSH and CDR2 LQKENI. V lost 5 bases to trimming and J lost 1 base, with 11 bases between them. The CDR3 region has the DNA TGTGCCAGCTCATCGGGGGGGAGGAACACTGAAGCTTTCTTT. Amino acids: CASSSGGRNTEAFF.

The DNA for the CDR3 is TGCGCCAGCAGCCAATCACAGGGGATCGGGGAGCTGTTTTTT. It codes for CASSQSQGIGELFF. The rearrangement joins TRBV4-1 to TRBJ2-2, with 7 bases that match TRBD1. The ends lost 2 bases at V and 7 bases at J; junction bases unmatched: 4. The CDR3 covers 14 residues. Germline CDR1 is MGHRA and CDR2 is YSYEKL.

The chain joins TRBV5-1 to TRBJ1-1; TRBD1 matches 7 bases. Germline loops: CDR1 SGHRS, CDR2 YFSETQ. The CDR3 length is 17 residues. Trimming took 1 base from V and 5 from J; bases not matched to a gene: 14. CDR3 residues: CASSLNRGYQQGTEAFF. The CDR3 DNA reads as TGCGCCAGCAGCTTGAACAGGGGCTACCAGCAGGGAACTGAAGCTTTCTTT.

This chain connects TRBV7-8 to TRBJ2-5, with 12 bases lining up with TRBD2. V lost 8 bases and J lost 4; bases outside the gene matches: 11. This CDR3 region has 16 residues. Germline V gene sequence: CDR1 SGHVS, CDR2 FQNEAQ. In DNA form, the CDR3 reads TGTGCCAGCCTGACTAGCGGGAGTTCGGGTTTAGAGACCCAGTACTTC. Protein: CASLTSGSSGLETQYF.

About this clone: At one end the junction does not follow the germline gene, possibly because of a read error. This chain connects TRBV7-9 to TRBJ2-7; 10 nucleotides match TRBD1. The CDR3 runs 14 residues. The germline gives CDR1 SEHNR, CDR2 FQNEAQ (reference sequence). DNA of the CDR3: TGTGCCAGCAGCTTAGATCCCCCCGGGACAGGGGCCTTTTTC. It codes for CASSLDPPGTGAFF.

This rearrangement joins TRBV5-1 to TRBJ1-6; D may be TRBD1 (6 bases). The ends were cut back, 0 bases at V and 5 bases at J, with 6 bases in the middle. The CDR3 is 14 amino acids. CDR1 is SGHRS, CDR2 YFSETQ, per germline. The CDR3 DNA sequence: TGCGCCAGCAGCTTGGGACAGGATAATTCACCCCTCCACTTT. This gives the protein CASSLGQDNSPLHF.

The chain uses TRBV7-6 and TRBJ2-6; 8 bases fit TRBD2. The germline V gene encodes CDR1 SGHVS and CDR2 FNYEAQ. The CDR3 covers 18 residues. Trimming removed 0 bases from V and 0 bases from J; junction bases left unmatched: 4. The CDR3 protein is CASSLARLASSGANVLTF. The CDR3 coding sequence is TGTGCCAGCAGCTTAGCGAGACTAGCGAGCTCTGGGGCCAACGTCCTGACTTTC.

The chain is built from TRBV11-2 and TRBJ2-7; 11 bases fit TRBD1. Germline-derived CDR1 and CDR2 are SGHAT and FQNNGV. V gave up 1 base and J gave up 5 bases; unmatched junction bases: 7. The CDR3 sequence is 16 residues long. The CDR3 loop reads CASSLGRTGGYHEQYF. CDR3 DNA: TGTGCCAGCAGCTTAGGGCGGACAGGGGGCTACCACGAGCAGTACTTC.

The V gene is TRBV15, the J gene TRBJ2-1, with 13 bases lining up with TRBD2. V was clipped by 6 bases and J by 7 bases; unmatched bases: 9. This CDR3 is 16 amino acids long. Per germline, CDR1 LNHNV and CDR2 YYDKDF (reference sequence). The CDR3 here is CATSLGGTSGINEQFF. Written as DNA, the CDR3 is TGTGCCACCAGTCTAGGGGGGACTAGCGGGATAAATGAGCAGTTCTTC.

CDR3 region: CASSVARGEQFF. The CDR3 bases are TGTGCCAGCAGCGTAGCTAGGGGTGAGCAGTTCTTC. This chain connects TRBV9 to TRBJ2-1, with TRBD1 as a possible D gene (5 bases). The germline V gene has CDR1 SGDLS and CDR2 YYNGEE. V gave up 0 bases and J gave up 9 bases, with 7 bases separating them. The CDR3 is made up of 12 amino acids.